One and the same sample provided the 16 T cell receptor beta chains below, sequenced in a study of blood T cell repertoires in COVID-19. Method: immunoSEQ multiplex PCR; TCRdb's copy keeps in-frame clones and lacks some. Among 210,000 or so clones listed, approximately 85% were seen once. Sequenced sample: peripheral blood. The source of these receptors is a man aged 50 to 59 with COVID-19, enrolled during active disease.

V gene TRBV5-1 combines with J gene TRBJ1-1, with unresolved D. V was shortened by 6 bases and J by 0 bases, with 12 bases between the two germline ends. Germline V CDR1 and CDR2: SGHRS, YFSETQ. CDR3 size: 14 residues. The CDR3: CASTHGGLNTEAFF. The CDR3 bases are TGCGCCAGCACCCACGGCGGGCTGAACACTGAAGCTTTCTTT.

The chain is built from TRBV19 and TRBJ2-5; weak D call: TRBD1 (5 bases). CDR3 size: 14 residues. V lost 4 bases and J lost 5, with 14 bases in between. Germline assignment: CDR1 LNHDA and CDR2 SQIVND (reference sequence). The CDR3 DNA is TGTGCCAGTAGTAATGGCCCCAGGGTGGAGACCCAGTACTTC. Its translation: CASSNGPRVETQYF.

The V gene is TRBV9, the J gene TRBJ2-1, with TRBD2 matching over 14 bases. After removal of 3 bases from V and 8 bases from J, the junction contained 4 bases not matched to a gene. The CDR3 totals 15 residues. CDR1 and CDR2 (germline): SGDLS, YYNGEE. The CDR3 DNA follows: TGTGCCAGCAGCGCGACTAGCGGGGGGGTGGATGAGCAGTTCTTC. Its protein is CASSATSGGVDEQFF.

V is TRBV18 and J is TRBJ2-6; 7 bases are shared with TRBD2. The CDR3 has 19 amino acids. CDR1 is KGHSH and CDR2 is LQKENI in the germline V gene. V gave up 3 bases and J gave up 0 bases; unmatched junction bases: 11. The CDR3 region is CASSPSLGGGSSGANVLTF. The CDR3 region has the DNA TGTGCCAGCTCACCCTCCCTCGGGGGAGGGAGCTCTGGGGCCAACGTCCTGACTTTC. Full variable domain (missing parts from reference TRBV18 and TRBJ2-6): NAGVMQNPRHLVRRRGQEARLRCSPMKGHSHVYWYRQLPEEGLKFMVYLQKENIIDESGMPKERFSAEFPKEGPSILRIQQVVRGDSAAYFCASSPSLGGGSSGANVLTFGAGSRLTVL.

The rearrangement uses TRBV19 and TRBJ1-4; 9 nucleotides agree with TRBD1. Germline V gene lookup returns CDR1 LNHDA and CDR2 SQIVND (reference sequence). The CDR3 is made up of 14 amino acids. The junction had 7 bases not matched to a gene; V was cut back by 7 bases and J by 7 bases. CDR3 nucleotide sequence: TGTGCCAGTACCACACAGGGGGCCGGTGAAAAACTGTTTTTT. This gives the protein CASTTQGAGEKLFF.

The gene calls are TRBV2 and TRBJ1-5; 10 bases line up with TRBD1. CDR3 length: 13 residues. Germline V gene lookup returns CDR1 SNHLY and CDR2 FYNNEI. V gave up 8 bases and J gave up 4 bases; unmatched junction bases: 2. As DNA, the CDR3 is TGTGCCAGCCGGGGACAGGGGAATCAGCCCCAGCATTTT. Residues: CASRGQGNQPQHF.

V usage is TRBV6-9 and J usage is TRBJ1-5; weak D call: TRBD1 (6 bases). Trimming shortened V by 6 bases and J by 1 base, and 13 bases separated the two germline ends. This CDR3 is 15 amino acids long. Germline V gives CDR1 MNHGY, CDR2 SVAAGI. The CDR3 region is CASSPGGGSNQPQHF. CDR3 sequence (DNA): TGTGCCAGCAGCCCCGGCGGGGGCAGCAATCAGCCCCAGCATTTT.

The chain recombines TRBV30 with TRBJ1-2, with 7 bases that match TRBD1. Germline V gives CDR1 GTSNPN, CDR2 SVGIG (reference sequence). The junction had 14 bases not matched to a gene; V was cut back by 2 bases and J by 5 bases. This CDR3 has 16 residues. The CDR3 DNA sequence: TGTGCCTGGAGTTCACAAACAGGGGTCGTCACGTATGGCTACACCTTC. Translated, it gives CAWSSQTGVVTYGYTF. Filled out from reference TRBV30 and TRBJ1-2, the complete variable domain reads SQTIHQWPATLVQPVGSPLSLECTVEGTSNPNLYWYRQAAGRGLQLLFYSVGIGQISSEVPQNLSASRPQDRQFILSSKKLLLSDSGFYLCAWSSQTGVVTYGYTFGSGTRLTVV.

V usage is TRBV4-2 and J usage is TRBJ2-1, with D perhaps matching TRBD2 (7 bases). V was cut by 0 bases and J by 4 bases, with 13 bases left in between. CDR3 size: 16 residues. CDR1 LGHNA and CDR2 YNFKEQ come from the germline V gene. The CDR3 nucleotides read TGTGCCAGCAGCCAAGATAGGCGGGGGCCATACAATGAGCAGTTCTTC. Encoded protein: CASSQDRRGPYNEQFF.

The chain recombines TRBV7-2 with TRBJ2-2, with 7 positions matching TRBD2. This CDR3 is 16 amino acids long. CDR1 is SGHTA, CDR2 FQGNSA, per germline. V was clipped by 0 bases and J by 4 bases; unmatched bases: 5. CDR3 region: CASSLAAGVITGELFF. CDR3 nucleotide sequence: TGTGCCAGCAGCTTAGCCGCGGGGGTTATCACCGGGGAGCTGTTTTTT. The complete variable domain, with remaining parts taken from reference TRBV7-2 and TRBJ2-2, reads GAGVSQSPSNKVTEKGKDVELRCDPISGHTALYWYRQSLGQGLEFLIYFQGNSAPDKSGLPSDRFSAERTGGSVSTLTIQRTQQEDSAVYLCASSLAAGVITGELFFGEGSRLTVL.

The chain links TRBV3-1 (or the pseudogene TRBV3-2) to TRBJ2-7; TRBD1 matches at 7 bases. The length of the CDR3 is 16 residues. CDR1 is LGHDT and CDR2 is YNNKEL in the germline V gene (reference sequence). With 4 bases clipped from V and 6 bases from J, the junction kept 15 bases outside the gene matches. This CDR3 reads CASSPPLTTGLREQYF. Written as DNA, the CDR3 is TGTGCCAGCAGCCCACCACTGACGACAGGGCTGCGCGAGCAGTACTTC.

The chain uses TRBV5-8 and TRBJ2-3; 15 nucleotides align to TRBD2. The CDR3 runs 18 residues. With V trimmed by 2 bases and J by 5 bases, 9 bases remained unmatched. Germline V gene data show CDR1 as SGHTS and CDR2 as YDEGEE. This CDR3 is CASSFARTSGGEIDTQYF. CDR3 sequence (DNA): TGTGCCAGCAGCTTCGCACGGACTAGCGGGGGGGAGATAGATACGCAGTATTTT.

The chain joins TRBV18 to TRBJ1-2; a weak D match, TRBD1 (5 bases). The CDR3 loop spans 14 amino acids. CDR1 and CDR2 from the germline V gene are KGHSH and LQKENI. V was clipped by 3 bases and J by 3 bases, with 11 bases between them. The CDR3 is CASSPTGDDYGYTF. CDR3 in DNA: TGTGCCAGCTCACCGACGGGGGATGACTATGGCTACACCTTC.

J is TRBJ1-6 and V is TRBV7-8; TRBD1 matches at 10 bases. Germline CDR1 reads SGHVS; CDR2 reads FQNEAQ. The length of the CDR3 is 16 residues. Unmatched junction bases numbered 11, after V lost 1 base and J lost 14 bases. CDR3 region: CASSLGTGGSFGALHF. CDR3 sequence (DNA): TGTGCCAGCAGCTTAGGGACAGGGGGATCGTTTGGGGCCCTCCACTTT.

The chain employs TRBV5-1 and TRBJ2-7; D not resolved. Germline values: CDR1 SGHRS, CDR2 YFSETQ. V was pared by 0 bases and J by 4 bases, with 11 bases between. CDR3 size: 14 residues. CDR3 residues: CASSLAAGLYEQYF. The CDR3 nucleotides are TGCGCCAGCAGCTTGGCCGCAGGATTATACGAGCAGTACTTC.

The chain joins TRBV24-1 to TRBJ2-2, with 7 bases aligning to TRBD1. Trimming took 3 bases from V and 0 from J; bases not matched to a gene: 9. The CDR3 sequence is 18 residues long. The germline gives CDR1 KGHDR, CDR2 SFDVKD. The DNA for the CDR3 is TGTGCCACCAGTGATAGATATTTGGGACAGTCGAACACCGGGGAGCTGTTTTTT. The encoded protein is CATSDRYLGQSNTGELFF.